This paragraph covers one T cell receptor (beta chain) sequence. Some clones are missing from TCRdb's copy, which holds only in-frame ones; the method was immunoSEQ multiplex PCR. Here the sample spans fewer than 90,000 clones, roughly 86% being singletons. This sample is part of a study of blood T cell repertoires in COVID-19. Germline CDR1 reads KGHDR; CDR2 reads SFDVKD. The CDR3 loop spans 13 amino acids. Trimming took 9 bases from V and 5 from J, leaving 15 bases between them. The sequenced sample was peripheral blood. The sequence derives from an older man with active COVID-19. The V and J genes are TRBV24-1 and TRBJ2-5, with D possibly being TRBD1 (5 bases). For the CDR3, the DNA is TGTGCCACCCAGGGCGGTCCCAGGGAGACCCAGTACTTC. As protein: CATQGGPRETQYF.